The clone carrying this TCR beta chain showed up many times. Its antigen remains unidentified. A single record per CDR3 protein comes from TCRdb applying MiXCR to the 5' RACE reads. This sample carries about 50,000 distinct CDR3 sequences, under 2% of them seen once, and the ten largest clones take more than 2%. PBMCs stored at -80 C, numbering 2 million, were the origin of the unsorted libraries. V was pared by 0 bases and J by 5 bases, with 16 bases between. In germline, CDR1 is SGHAT, CDR2 FQNNGV. This CDR3 region has 16 residues. The sample is drawn from a study of neurological immune-mediated disorders. At the level of the study: For the 34 multiple sclerosis patients, the disease was relapsing-remitting in 31 and secondary progressive in 3. Overall study results and limits: When the repertoires were sorted by phylogenetic grouping, those of 18 of 34 multiple sclerosis patients ended up in one related-CDR3 cluster, a possible signature. CDR3 amino acid sequences found in expanded clones were never shared across subjects, suggesting private repertoires in all groups.

The clonotype comes from a woman in her thirties or forties with multiple sclerosis. This chain joins TRBV11-2 and TRBJ1-2, with a weak D call TRBD1 (5 bases). Specimen: PBMCs. In nucleotides, the CDR3 is TGTGCCAGCAGCTTAGATCTCCCCGGGGCCGGGTATGGCTACACCTTC. Its translation: CASSLDLPGAGYGYTF.